This TCR beta chain was recorded in a study of response to subunit inactivated influenza vaccine. Study findings and constraints: The authors suggested that every seasonal influenza vaccination recruits few new T cells.

TCRdb re-called the RT-PCR reads with MiXCR, one entry per CDR3 protein. The sample holds a few hundred thousand distinct CDR3 sequences, approximately 15% seen once. This clonotype was observed at least ten times. The antigen is not known. The germline V gene has CDR1 LGHDT and CDR2 YNNKEL (reference sequence). The CDR3 contains 14 residues. V shed 0 bases and J shed 6 bases, with 8 bases lying between them. The clonotype was recovered from a man aged 50 or older who received an inactivated influenza vaccine. The source was PBMCs from blood, collected about 11 days after vaccination. The chain is built from TRBV3-1 and TRBJ2-2; weak D call: TRBD1 (5 bases). The chain's CDR3 is CASSQDQGAGELFF. CDR3 nucleotide sequence: TGTGCCAGCAGCCAAGATCAGGGCGCCGGGGAGCTGTTTTTT.